Listed here are 11 T cell receptor beta chains from one sample, sequenced in a study of blood T cell repertoires in COVID-19. Sequencing was performed with immunoSEQ multiplex PCR; in TCRdb, only in-frame clones are kept and a portion is missing. The sample shows 310,000 or so clones, 75% to 90% of them seen only once. What was sequenced was PBMCs or T cells enriched from blood (not recorded which). These receptors were obtained from a woman between 35 and 50 years old who had recovered from COVID-19.

V usage is TRBV24-1 and J usage is TRBJ1-5; TRBD1 matches 8 bases. Unmatched junction bases numbered 3, after V lost 4 bases and J lost 2 bases. This CDR3 spans 15 amino acids. Germline lookup yields CDR1 KGHDR and CDR2 SFDVKD. The CDR3: CATSDQTGGNQPQHF. The CDR3 nucleotides are TGTGCCACCAGTGACCAGACAGGGGGCAATCAGCCCCAGCATTTT.

The V call is TRBV28, the J call TRBJ2-7, with a possible D match to TRBD1 (6 bases). This CDR3 has 16 amino acids. Germline-derived CDR1 and CDR2 are MDHEN and SYDVKM. Deletions cut 2 bases from V and 3 bases from J, with 17 bases between. In DNA, the CDR3 is TGTGCCAGCAGTTTAATACCCAGGGGCGAAATCTACGAGCAGTACTTC. It yields the protein CASSLIPRGEIYEQYF.

The chain joins TRBV28 to TRBJ2-7; 7 bases align to TRBD2. Trimming cost V 11 bases and J 5 bases; bases outside gene matches: 15. The germline CDR1 and CDR2 sequences are MDHEN and SYDVKM. The CDR3 runs 14 residues. In DNA, the CDR3 is TGTGCCCACAAGACGGCGGGGAGGGGAAACGAGCAGTACTTC. This codes for CAHKTAGRGNEQYF.

This clone has just one count. This chain joins TRBV7-3 and TRBJ1-1, with a possible D match to TRBD1 (6 bases). V lost 0 bases, J lost 5 bases, and 7 bases lay in between. CDR1 and CDR2 from the germline V gene are SGHTA and FQGTGA. The CDR3 is made up of 13 amino acids. The CDR3 sequence: CASSLTQGTEAFF. CDR3 DNA: TGTGCCAGCAGCTTAACACAGGGAACTGAAGCTTTCTTT.

The chain uses TRBV19 and TRBJ1-2; 10 nucleotides agree with TRBD1. In germline, CDR1 is LNHDA, CDR2 SQIVND (reference sequence). V trimming: 5 bases; J trimming: 8 bases; junction bases outside the gene matches: 8. This CDR3 is 14 amino acids long. The CDR3 sequence: CASSFRDRGGGYTF. For the CDR3, the DNA is TGTGCCAGTAGTTTCCGGGACAGGGGAGGAGGCTACACCTTC.

The sample holds one count of this clone. The genes are TRBV3-1 (or the pseudogene TRBV3-2) and TRBJ1-1; tentatively, D is TRBD1 (5 bases). This CDR3 has 11 residues. The V gene lost 3 bases and the J gene lost 7 bases, with 6 bases spanning the gap. Germline CDR1 and CDR2: LGHDT and YNNKEL (reference sequence). The CDR3 spells CASSQGGEAFF. The CDR3 DNA follows: TGTGCCAGCAGCCAGGGGGGTGAAGCTTTCTTT.

The genes are TRBV9 and TRBJ1-2, with 9 bases identical to TRBD1. The J segment lost 7 bases and the V segment lost 3 bases, leaving 10 bases of the junction unmatched. The CDR3 loop spans 15 amino acids. The germline V gene has CDR1 SGDLS and CDR2 YYNGEE. The CDR3 nucleotides read TGTGCCAGCAGCGCCGGGGAACAGGGGGCATTTGGCTACACCTTC. This translates into CASSAGEQGAFGYTF.

This chain connects TRBV27 to TRBJ1-2; a possible D gene is TRBD1 (5 bases). Trimming took 9 bases from V and 2 from J, leaving 16 bases between them. This CDR3 comprises 14 residues. Germline V gene data show CDR1 as MNHEY and CDR2 as SMNVEV (reference sequence). CDR3 DNA sequence: TGTGCCAGTGGGGCAGGGCTAGGGAACTATGGCTACACCTTC. Protein sequence: CASGAGLGNYGYTF.

This chain connects TRBV6-2 or TRBV6-3 to TRBJ2-2; possible D gene TRBD1, 6 bases. The CDR3 totals 17 residues. The V end was cut by 0 bases, the J end by 3 bases, with 14 bases between. Germline CDR1 is MNHEY and CDR2 is SVGEGT. The CDR3 sequence: CASSYSVGGVDTGELFF. The CDR3 nucleotides are TGTGCCAGCAGTTACTCGGTAGGGGGAGTGGACACCGGGGAGCTGTTTTTT.

This clone has just one count. The chain has TRBV19 and TRBJ1-5, with 8 bases fitting TRBD1. The CDR3 runs 15 residues. Germline CDR1 is LNHDA and CDR2 is SQIVND (reference sequence). Germline trimming cut 5 bases from V and 3 bases from J; bases unmatched to any gene: 6. The CDR3 sequence is CASSVRTGNNQPQHF. The CDR3 nucleotides are TGTGCCAGTAGTGTTCGGACAGGGAACAATCAGCCCCAGCATTTT.

The J gene is TRBJ2-3, the V gene TRBV19; possibly TRBD2 for D (7 bases). Looked up from germline, CDR1 is LNHDA and CDR2 is SQIVND (reference sequence). This CDR3 region has 16 residues. Deletions cut 3 bases from V and 5 bases from J, with 18 bases between. CDR3 in amino acids: CASSILWGGREDTQYF. The CDR3 DNA reads as TGTGCCAGTAGTATTTTGTGGGGGGGCCGGGAAGATACGCAGTATTTT.